What follows describes a single T cell receptor (beta chain). The antigen remains undetermined. This specimen comes from a study of T cells in localized non-small cell lung cancer. General study results and limits: Elevated blood T cell density was associated with longer overall survival. Tumor trailed uninvolved adjacent lung in T cell clonality, which peaked there.

Profiling relied on immunoSEQ multiplex PCR, and the TCRdb table lists in-frame clones only, not all of them. Of roughly 27,000 clones listed, about nine tenths are singletons. The J segment lost 6 bases and the V segment lost 5 bases, leaving 5 bases of the junction unmatched. From germline, CDR1 is SGHAT and CDR2 FQNNGV. This CDR3 is built from 14 residues. This sample comprised peripheral blood, obtained before any cancer treatment. The receptor was derived from a woman aged 35-75 years with stage I lung adenocarcinoma. The chain is built from TRBV11-2 and TRBJ2-7; the match to TRBD1 covers 12 bases. This CDR3 is CASSEGQGAAEQYF. In DNA form, the CDR3 reads TGTGCCAGCAGCGAGGGACAGGGGGCGGCCGAGCAGTACTTC.